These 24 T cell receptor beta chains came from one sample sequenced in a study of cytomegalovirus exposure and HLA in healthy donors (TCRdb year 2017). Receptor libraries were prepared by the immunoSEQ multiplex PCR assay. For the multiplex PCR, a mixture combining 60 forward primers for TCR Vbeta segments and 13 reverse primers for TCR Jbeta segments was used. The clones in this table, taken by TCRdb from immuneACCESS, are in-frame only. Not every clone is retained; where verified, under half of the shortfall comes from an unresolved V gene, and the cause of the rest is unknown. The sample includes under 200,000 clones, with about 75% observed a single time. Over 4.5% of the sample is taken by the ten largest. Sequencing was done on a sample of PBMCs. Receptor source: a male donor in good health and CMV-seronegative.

The CDR3, as DNA: TGTGCCAGCAGCCCACGCCTAGGAGAGACCCAGTACTTC. This codes for CASSPRLGETQYF. The chain combines TRBV28 with TRBJ2-5, with D unclear. CDR3 size: 13 residues. Trimming left V 6 bases short and J 4 bases short, with 12 bases between. Germline V gene lookup returns CDR1 MDHEN and CDR2 SYDVKM.

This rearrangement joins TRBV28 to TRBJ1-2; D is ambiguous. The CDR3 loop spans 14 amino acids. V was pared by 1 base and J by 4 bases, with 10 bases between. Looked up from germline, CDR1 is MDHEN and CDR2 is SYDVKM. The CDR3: CASSLLVAGYGYTF. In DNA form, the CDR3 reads TGTGCCAGCAGTTTATTGGTAGCTGGCTATGGCTACACCTTC.

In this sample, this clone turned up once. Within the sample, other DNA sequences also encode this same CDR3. The CDR3 DNA reads TGTGCCAGCACTCCGACTAGCGGGAGTTACAATGAGCAGTTCTTC. Amino acids: CASTPTSGSYNEQFF. The chain links TRBV2 to TRBJ2-1, with TRBD2 matching over 12 bases. The V gene end was trimmed by 7 bases and the J gene end by 4 bases; junction bases not matched to a gene: 5. The germline V gene has CDR1 SNHLY and CDR2 FYNNEI. The CDR3 is 15 amino acids.

This chain's CDR3 is CASSETESGTDTQYF. The CDR3 DNA is TGTGCCAGCAGCGAGACAGAAAGTGGCACAGATACGCAGTATTTT. This chain links TRBV7-6 with TRBJ2-3; D may be TRBD1 (5 bases). Germline CDR1 and CDR2: SGHVS and FNYEAQ. Trimming removed 5 bases at V and 1 base at J, with 13 bases between. The CDR3 runs to 15 residues.

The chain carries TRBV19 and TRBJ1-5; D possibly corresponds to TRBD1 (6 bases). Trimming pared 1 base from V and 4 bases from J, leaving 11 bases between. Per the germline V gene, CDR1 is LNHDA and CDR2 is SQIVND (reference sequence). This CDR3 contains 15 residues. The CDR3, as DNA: TGTGCCAGTAGTATAGGACAGGCCGGGAATCAGCCCCAGCATTTT. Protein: CASSIGQAGNQPQHF.

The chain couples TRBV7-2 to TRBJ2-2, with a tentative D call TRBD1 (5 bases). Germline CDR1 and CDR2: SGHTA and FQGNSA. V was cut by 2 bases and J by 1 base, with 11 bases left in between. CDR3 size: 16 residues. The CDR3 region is CASSLWGTGNTGELFF. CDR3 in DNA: TGTGCCAGCAGCTTATGGGGTACAGGGAACACCGGGGAGCTGTTTTTT.

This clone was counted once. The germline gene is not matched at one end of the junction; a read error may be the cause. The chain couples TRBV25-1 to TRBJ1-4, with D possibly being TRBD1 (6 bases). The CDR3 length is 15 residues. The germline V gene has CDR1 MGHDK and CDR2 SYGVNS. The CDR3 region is CAGSEEGRGVEKLFF. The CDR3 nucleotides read TGTGCCGGCAGTGAAGAGGGCAGGGGAGTCGAAAAACTGTTTTTT.

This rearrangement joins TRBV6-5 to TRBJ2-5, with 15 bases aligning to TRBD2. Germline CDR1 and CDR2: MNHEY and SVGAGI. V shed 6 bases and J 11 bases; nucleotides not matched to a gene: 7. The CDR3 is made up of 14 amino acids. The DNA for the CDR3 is TGTGCCAGCAGGGGACTAGCGGGAGGAGTGGAGCAGTACTTC. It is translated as CASRGLAGGVEQYF.

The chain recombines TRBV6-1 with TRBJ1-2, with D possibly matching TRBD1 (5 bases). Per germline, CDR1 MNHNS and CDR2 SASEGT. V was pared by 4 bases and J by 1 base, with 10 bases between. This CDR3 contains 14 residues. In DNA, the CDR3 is TGTGCCAGCAGTGTCGCGCAGGGTAACTATGGCTACACCTTC. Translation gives CASSVAQGNYGYTF.

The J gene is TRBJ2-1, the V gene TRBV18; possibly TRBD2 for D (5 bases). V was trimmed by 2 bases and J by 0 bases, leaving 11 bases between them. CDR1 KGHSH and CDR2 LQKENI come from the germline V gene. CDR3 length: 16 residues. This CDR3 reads CASSPAGGYSYNEQFF. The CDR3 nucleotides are TGTGCCAGCTCACCAGCGGGCGGCTACTCCTACAATGAGCAGTTCTTC.

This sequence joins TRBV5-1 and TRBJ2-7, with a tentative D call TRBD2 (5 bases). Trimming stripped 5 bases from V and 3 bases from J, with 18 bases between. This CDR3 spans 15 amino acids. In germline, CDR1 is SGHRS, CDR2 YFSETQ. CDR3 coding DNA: TGCGCCAGCAGACCCGAAGCGGTCTCTGGCTACGAGCAGTACTTC. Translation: CASRPEAVSGYEQYF.

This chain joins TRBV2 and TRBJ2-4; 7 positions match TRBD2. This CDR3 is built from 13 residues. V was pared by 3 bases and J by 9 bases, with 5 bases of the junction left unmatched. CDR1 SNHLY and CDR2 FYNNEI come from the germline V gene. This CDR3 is CASSEGGNGIQYF. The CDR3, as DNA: TGTGCCAGCAGTGAGGGGGGGAATGGCATTCAGTACTTC.

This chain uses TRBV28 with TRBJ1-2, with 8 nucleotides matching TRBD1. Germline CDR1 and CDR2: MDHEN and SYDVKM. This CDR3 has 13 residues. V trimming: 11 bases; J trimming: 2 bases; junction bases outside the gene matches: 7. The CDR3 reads CAAGQGLNYGYTF. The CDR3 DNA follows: TGTGCCGCAGGACAGGGTTTAAACTATGGCTACACCTTC.

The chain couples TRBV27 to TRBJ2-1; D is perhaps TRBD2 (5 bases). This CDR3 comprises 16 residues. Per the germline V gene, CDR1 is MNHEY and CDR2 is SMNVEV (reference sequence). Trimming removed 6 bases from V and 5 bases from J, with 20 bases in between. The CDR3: CASRPFLEVLHNEQFF. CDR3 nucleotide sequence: TGTGCCAGCAGGCCTTTTCTGGAGGTCCTACACAATGAGCAGTTCTTC.

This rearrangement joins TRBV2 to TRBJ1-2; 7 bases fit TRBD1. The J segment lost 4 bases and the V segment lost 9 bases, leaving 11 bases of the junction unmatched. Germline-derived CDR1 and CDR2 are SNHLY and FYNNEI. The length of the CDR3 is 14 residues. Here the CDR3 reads CARIQGVVGYGYTF. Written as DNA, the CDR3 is TGTGCCAGGATTCAGGGGGTTGTAGGCTATGGCTACACCTTC.

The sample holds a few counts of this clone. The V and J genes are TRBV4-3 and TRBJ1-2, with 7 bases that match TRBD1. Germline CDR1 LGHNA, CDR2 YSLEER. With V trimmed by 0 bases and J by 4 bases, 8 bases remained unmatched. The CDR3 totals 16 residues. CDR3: CASSQDLRQGTYGYTF. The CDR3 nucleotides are TGCGCCAGCAGCCAAGATCTCAGACAGGGTACCTATGGCTACACCTTC.

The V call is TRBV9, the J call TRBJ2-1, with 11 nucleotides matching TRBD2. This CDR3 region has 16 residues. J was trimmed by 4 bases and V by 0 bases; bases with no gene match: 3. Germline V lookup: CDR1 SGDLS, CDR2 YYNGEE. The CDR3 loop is CASSVGGTSGYNEQFF. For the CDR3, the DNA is TGTGCCAGCAGCGTAGGAGGGACTAGCGGATACAATGAGCAGTTCTTC.

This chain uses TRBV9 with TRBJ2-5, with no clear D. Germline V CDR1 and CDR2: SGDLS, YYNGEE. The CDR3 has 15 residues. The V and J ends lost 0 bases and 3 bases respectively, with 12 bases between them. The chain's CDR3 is CASSVAPRMEETQYF. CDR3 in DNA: TGTGCCAGCAGCGTAGCTCCTAGAATGGAAGAGACCCAGTACTTC.

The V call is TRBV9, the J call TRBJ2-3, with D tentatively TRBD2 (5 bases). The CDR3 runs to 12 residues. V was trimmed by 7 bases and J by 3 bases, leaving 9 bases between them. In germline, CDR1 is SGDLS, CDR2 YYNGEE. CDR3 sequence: CASGIATDTQYF. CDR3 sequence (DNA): TGTGCCAGCGGGATAGCGACAGATACGCAGTATTTT.

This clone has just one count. The CDR3 here is CASRTLGSSSYEQYF. In DNA form, the CDR3 reads TGTGCCAGCAGGACACTAGGCAGCAGCTCCTACGAGCAGTACTTC. The V and J genes are TRBV27 and TRBJ2-7, with TRBD2 as a possible D gene (5 bases). Germline V lookup: CDR1 MNHEY, CDR2 SMNVEV (reference sequence). Trimming took 6 bases from V and 0 from J, leaving 15 bases between them. The CDR3 is 15 residues long.

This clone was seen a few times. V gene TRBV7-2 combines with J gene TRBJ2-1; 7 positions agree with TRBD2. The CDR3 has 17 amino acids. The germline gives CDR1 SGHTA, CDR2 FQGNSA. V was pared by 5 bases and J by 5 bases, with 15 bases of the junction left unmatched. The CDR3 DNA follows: TGTGCCAGCAGCCCCTACAGCGGCGGGAGTGGACACAATGAGCAGTTCTTC. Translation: CASSPYSGGSGHNEQFF.

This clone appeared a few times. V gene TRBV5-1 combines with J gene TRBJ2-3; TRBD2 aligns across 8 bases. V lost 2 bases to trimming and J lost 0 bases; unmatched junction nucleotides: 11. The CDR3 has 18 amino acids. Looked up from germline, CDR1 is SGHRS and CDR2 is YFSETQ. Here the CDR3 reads CASSFGNVAGISTDTQYF. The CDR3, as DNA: TGCGCCAGCAGCTTCGGGAATGTAGCGGGGATTAGCACAGATACGCAGTATTTT.

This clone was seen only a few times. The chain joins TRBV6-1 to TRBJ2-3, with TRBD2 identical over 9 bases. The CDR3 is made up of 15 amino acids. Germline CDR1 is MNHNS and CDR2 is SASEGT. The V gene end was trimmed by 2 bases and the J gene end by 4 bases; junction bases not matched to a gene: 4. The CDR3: CASSEISGSPDTQYF. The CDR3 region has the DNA TGTGCCAGCAGTGAAATTAGCGGGAGCCCAGATACGCAGTATTTT.

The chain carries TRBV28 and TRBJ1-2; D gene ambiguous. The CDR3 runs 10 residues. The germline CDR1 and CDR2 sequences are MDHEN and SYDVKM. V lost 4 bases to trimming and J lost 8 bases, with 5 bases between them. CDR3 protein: CASSSFGYTF. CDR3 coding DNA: TGTGCCAGCAGTTCCTTCGGCTACACCTTC.